The rows below give T cell receptor beta chains drawn from one sample of a study of beta chain features in type 1 diabetes. Data came from immunoSEQ multiplex PCR; TCRdb stores just in-frame clones and leaves some out. The table lists over 350,000 clones, less than 15% of them singletons, with more than 0.015% in the top ten. Sequencing was carried out using naive CD4+ T cells from blood. The receptor set was obtained from a young woman in good health. Both conserved end residues are part of each CDR3. A D gene is named only where the DNA matches it firmly. The listing skips clone size in some rows; elsewhere it reads once, few, many or a size class.

d_call j_call clone_size v_call cdr3_nt cdr3_aa
TRBD2 TRBJ2-7 - TRBV6-5 TGTGCCAGCAGTTCCGGGGGAGGGAACTCCTACGAGCAGTACTTC CASSSGGGNSYEQYF
TRBD1 TRBJ2-2 - TRBV7-2 TGTGCCAGCAGCCCGGGACAGTTGAACACCGGGGAGCTGTTTTTT CASSPGQLNTGELFF
- TRBJ1-2 - TRBV29-1 TGCAGCGTCGACGAAGGGGGTAGGGGCTGGGGCTACACCTTC CSVDEGGRGWGYTF
TRBD2 TRBJ2-1 few TRBV10-3 TGTGCCATCAGTCCAGCGGGAGCTCGCAATGAGCAGTTCTTC CAISPAGARNEQFF
TRBD1 TRBJ2-7 - TRBV7-9 TGTGCCAGCAGCCCCGGGACAGTTCGTTCCTACGAGCAGTACTTC CASSPGTVRSYEQYF
- TRBJ1-5 few TRBV15 TGTGCCACCAGCAGAGACAACACGGGAGATCAGCCCCAGCATTTT CATSRDNTGDQPQHF
TRBD1 TRBJ2-7 - TRBV28 TGTGCCAGCAGTCAACCGGACAGGAACTACGAGCAGTACTTC CASSQPDRNYEQYF
TRBD2 TRBJ2-6 - TRBV6-5 TGTGCCAGCAGTAAAGGGACTACTGGGGCCAACGTCCTGACTTTC CASSKGTTGANVLTF
TRBD1 TRBJ2-7 - TRBV6-5 TGTGCCAGCAGTTATACTGGGCAGGGGGCTTACGAGCAGTACTTC CASSYTGQGAYEQYF
- TRBJ1-1 - TRBV7-2 TGTGCCAGCAGCCCAACGACAGTTAACACTGAAGCTTTCTTT CASSPTTVNTEAFF
TRBD2 TRBJ2-1 - TRBV29-1 TGCAGCGTTGCGGGACTAGCAAACAATGAGCAGTTCTTC CSVAGLANNEQFF
TRBD1 TRBJ2-7 once TRBV6-6 TGTGCCAGCAGTGCGGGACAGGGGGTTCACGAGCAGTACTTC CASSAGQGVHEQYF
TRBD1 TRBJ2-2 few TRBV11-2 TGTGCCAGCAGCTTTGAGGGGGCCACCGGGGAGCTGTTTTTT CASSFEGATGELFF
TRBD1 TRBJ1-5 few TRBV6-5 TGTGCCAGCGGACCGGGACAGAGCAATCAGCCCCAGCATTTT CASGPGQSNQPQHF
TRBD1 TRBJ2-2 - TRBV7-3 TGTGCCAGCAGCTCTGGACAGGGGAACACCGGGGAGCTGTTTTTT CASSSGQGNTGELFF
- TRBJ1-1 few TRBV2 TGTGCCAGTCACAGGGCTTCGAACACTGAAGCTTTCTTT CASHRASNTEAFF
- TRBJ1-5 few TRBV23-1 TGCGCCAGCAGTCAATCTGACAGTAATCAGCCCCAGCATTTT CASSQSDSNQPQHF
- TRBJ1-5 - TRBV7-9 TGTGCCAGCAGCGCAGCCGTGGGGGGAAATCAGCCCCAGCATTTT CASSAAVGGNQPQHF
- TRBJ2-7 - TRBV5-6 TGTGCCAGCAGCAGGGGGGCAGGGGGGATCTACGAGCAGTACTTC CASSRGAGGIYEQYF
TRBD2 TRBJ2-3 few TRBV7-2 TGTGCCAGCAGCCATAGCGGGCTTAGCACAGATACGCAGTATTTT CASSHSGLSTDTQYF
TRBD1 TRBJ2-2 few TRBV28 TGTGCCAGCAGTTTGGGACAGGGGAACACCGGGGAGCTGTTTTTT CASSLGQGNTGELFF
TRBD1 TRBJ1-4 few TRBV30 TGTGCCTGGGGGGGACAGTTAAATGAAAAACTGTTTTTT CAWGGQLNEKLFF
TRBD1 TRBJ1-5 few TRBV7-9 TGTGCCAGCAGCAAGGGGGCTGGCAATCAGCCCCAGCATTTT CASSKGAGNQPQHF
TRBD2 TRBJ2-7 few TRBV28 TGTGCCAGCAGCCCGGGACTAGCGGTTTACGAGCAGTACTTC CASSPGLAVYEQYF
- TRBJ2-7 - TRBV29-1 TGCAGCGTTGATACGGGGACCTACGAGCAGTACTTC CSVDTGTYEQYF
TRBD2 TRBJ2-1 - TRBV5-1 TGCGCCAGCAGCTTGGAGGCTAGCGGGAGGGCCGGGCAGTTCTTC CASSLEASGRAGQFF
TRBD1 TRBJ2-7 - TRBV30 TGTGCCTGGAGCTTCCTAACAGGGGGCGCCGAGCAGTACTTC CAWSFLTGGAEQYF
TRBD1 TRBJ2-3 few TRBV5-8 TGTGCCAGCAGCTTGGCCCGCGGACAGGACAGCACAGATACGCAGTATTTT CASSLARGQDSTDTQYF
- TRBJ2-1 few TRBV7-9 TGTGCCAGCAGCTTTGGGCAGGGTCTATCGGATGAGCAGTTCTTC CASSFGQGLSDEQFF
TRBD2 TRBJ2-3 - TRBV30 TGTGCCTGGAGTGTACTGGCGGGAGCCTTTTCCGGCACAGATACGCAGTATTTT CAWSVLAGAFSGTDTQYF
- TRBJ2-3 - TRBV6-5 TGTGCCAGCAGTTATCACAACACAGATACGCAGTATTTT CASSYHNTDTQYF
TRBD1 TRBJ2-7 - TRBV5-1 TGCGCCAGCAGCTCCCAGGGGACAGGGGCGAATGAGCAGTACTTC CASSSQGTGANEQYF